The clone carrying this TCR beta chain was picked up a small number of times. The data derive from a study of beta chain features in type 1 diabetes. Expressed TCRB transcripts were sequenced after all isolated RNA was converted to cDNA. Repertoires were generated with immunoSEQ multiplex PCR, while TCRdb's copy carries only in-frame clones and drops some. The table has hundreds of thousands of clones, roughly 31% seen once; the top ten hold 0.065%. The germline CDR1 and CDR2 sequences are GTSNPN and SVGIG (reference sequence). The CDR3 sequence is 15 residues long. V shed 3 bases and J 4 bases; nucleotides not matched to a gene: 11.

This clonotype originated in a young man in good health. The sequenced sample was naive CD4+ T cells from blood. The chain recombines TRBV30 with TRBJ1-1; 7 nucleotides match TRBD1. The CDR3 DNA follows: TGTGCCTGGAGGACGGACAGGTTACCCGGCACTGAAGCTTTCTTT. Translating gives CAWRTDRLPGTEAFF.